The 8 T cell receptor beta chains below all came from one sample that was sequenced in a study of post-analysis software for immune sequencing data. Study-wide results and limits: Controls showed lower frequencies than patients for five TRBV segments, and TRBV5-6, TRBV5-1 and TRBV20-1 were among these.

These receptors' targets are unknown. TCR beta cDNA libraries included unique molecular identifiers. TCRdb recomputed calls from the PCR reads with MiXCR, one row per CDR3 protein. The sample carries 800,000 to 950,000 distinct CDR3 sequences, around 53% recorded once. Sequenced input: blood. Every receptor here comes from a girl between 5 and 17 years old with multiple sclerosis.

The chain has TRBV20-1 and TRBJ1-5; D not resolved. V was trimmed by 3 bases and J by 2 bases, leaving 14 bases between them. The CDR3 consists of 15 residues. Germline loops: CDR1 DFQATT, CDR2 SNEGSKA (reference sequence). The chain's CDR3 is CSARDAGSGNQPQHF. DNA for the CDR3: TGCAGTGCTAGGGATGCCGGGTCGGGCAATCAGCCCCAGCATTTT.

This rearrangement joins TRBV27 to TRBJ1-2; D may be TRBD1 (6 bases). V lost 0 bases and J 4 bases, leaving 12 bases between the germline ends. The CDR3 runs 15 residues. The V gene's germline CDR1 is MNHEY and CDR2 SMNVEV (reference sequence). The DNA for the CDR3 is TGTGCCAGCAGTTTATCAAGGGGGGGGACCTATGGCTACACCTTC. Protein: CASSLSRGGTYGYTF.

The V and J genes are TRBV10-3 and TRBJ2-3; 7 bases align to TRBD2. This CDR3 is built from 14 residues. Trimming cost V 4 bases and J 1 base; bases outside gene matches: 2. Germline V gene sequence: CDR1 ENHRY, CDR2 SYGVKD. In nucleotides, the CDR3 is TGTGCCATCAGTGTAAGCGGGGGCACAGATACGCAGTATTTT. This gives the protein CAISVSGGTDTQYF.

CDR3 DNA sequence: TGTGCCAGCAGCCAAGGTCCCCTTGGGACAGGGGGCCCCTACAATGAGCAGTTCTTC. Protein: CASSQGPLGTGGPYNEQFF. This sequence joins TRBV4-2 and TRBJ2-1; 12 nucleotides agree with TRBD1. The length of the CDR3 is 19 residues. V was pared by 1 base and J by 2 bases, with 9 bases of the junction left unmatched. Germline V gives CDR1 LGHNA, CDR2 YNFKEQ.

This chain uses TRBV20-1 with TRBJ1-2, with no clear D. Trimming took 3 bases from V and 4 from J, leaving 15 bases between them. The CDR3 covers 14 residues. The germline gives CDR1 DFQATT, CDR2 SNEGSKA (reference sequence). CDR3 sequence: CSASVGSLGYGYTF. The CDR3 DNA is TGCAGTGCTAGTGTAGGCAGTCTCGGCTATGGCTACACCTTC.

The rearrangement uses TRBV20-1 and TRBJ2-5; D might be TRBD1 (6 bases). V was trimmed by 4 bases and J by 5 bases, leaving 11 bases between them. Germline values: CDR1 DFQATT, CDR2 SNEGSKA (reference sequence). The CDR3 totals 12 residues. The DNA for the CDR3 is TGCAGTGCTATGGTTAGGGGGGAGACCCAGTACTTC. This encodes CSAMVRGETQYF.

The gene calls are TRBV20-1 and TRBJ2-1, with a tentative D call TRBD2 (5 bases). Germline CDR1 is DFQATT and CDR2 is SNEGSKA (reference sequence). V lost 3 bases and J 9 bases, leaving 15 bases between the germline ends. The CDR3 loop spans 13 amino acids. CDR3 coding DNA: TGCAGTGCTAGGAGGCAGTGGGAGCTTGAGCAGTTCTTC. Amino acids: CSARRQWELEQFF.

The CDR3 bases are TGTGCCAGCAGCATAGGGACAGGGGGCCTCAATACGCAGTATTTT. Encoded protein: CASSIGTGGLNTQYF. J is TRBJ2-3 and V is TRBV7-3; 12 bases agree with TRBD1. V lost 5 bases, J lost 7 bases, and 7 bases stayed unmatched. The CDR3 totals 15 residues. The germline V gene encodes CDR1 SGHTA and CDR2 FQGTGA.